This paragraph reports one T cell receptor beta chain. Its antigen is still unknown. Trimming shortened V by 5 bases and J by 0 bases, and 8 bases separated the two germline ends. The CDR3 is 14 amino acids. Germline V CDR1 and CDR2: SNHLY, FYNNEI. The data originate from a study of somatic mutations in cytotoxic T cells in rheumatoid arthritis. The table came from immunoSEQ multiplex PCR; TCRdb's copy has only in-frame clones and leaves some out. The table includes almost 7,500 clones, 60% to 80% detected once. Overall study findings and caveats: The largest CD8+ clone made up over 20% of CD8+ cells in about an eighth of the roughly 60 patients.

The V gene is TRBV2, the J gene TRBJ2-4, with D unresolved. The origin of this receptor is an adult with rheumatoid arthritis. Sequencing input: CD8+ T cells sorted from blood. As DNA, the CDR3 is TGTGCCAGCAGTCACGGATTAGCCAAAAACATTCAGTACTTC. It encodes CASSHGLAKNIQYF.